The clone carrying this TCR beta chain was detected a few times. The data belong to a study of CD8+ T cells in alopecia areata. The sequencing template was cDNA reverse transcribed from extracted RNA. Assay used: immunoSEQ multiplex PCR; TCRdb lists only in-frame clones, some missing. Of 150,000 or so clones in the sample, roughly 50% were seen once. Source: CD4+ T cells sorted from blood, taken at week 0. This clonotype was obtained from a human donor with alopecia areata.

CDR3 sequence: CASSPTGSQPQHF. The CDR3 DNA is TGTGCCAGCAGCCCAACAGGGTCCCAGCCCCAGCATTTT. The chain has TRBV11-2 and TRBJ1-5, with D maybe TRBD1 (6 bases). This CDR3 is 13 amino acids long. V lost 5 bases and J lost 7, with 12 bases in between. Per germline, CDR1 SGHAT and CDR2 FQNNGV.